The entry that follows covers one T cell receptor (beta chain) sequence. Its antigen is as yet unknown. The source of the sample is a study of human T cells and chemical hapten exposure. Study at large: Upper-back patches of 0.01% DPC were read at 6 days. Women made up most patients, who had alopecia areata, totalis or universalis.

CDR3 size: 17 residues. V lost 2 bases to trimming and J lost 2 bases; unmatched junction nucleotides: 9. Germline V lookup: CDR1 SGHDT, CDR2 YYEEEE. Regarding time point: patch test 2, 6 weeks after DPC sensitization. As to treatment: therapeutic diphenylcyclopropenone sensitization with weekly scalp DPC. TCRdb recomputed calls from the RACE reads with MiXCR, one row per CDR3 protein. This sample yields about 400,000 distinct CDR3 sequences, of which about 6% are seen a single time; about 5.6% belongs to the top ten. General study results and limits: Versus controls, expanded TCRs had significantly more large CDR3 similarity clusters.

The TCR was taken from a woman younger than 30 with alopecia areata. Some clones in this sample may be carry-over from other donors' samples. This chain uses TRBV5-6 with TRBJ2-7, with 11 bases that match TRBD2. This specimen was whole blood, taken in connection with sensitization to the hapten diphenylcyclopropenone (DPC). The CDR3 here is CASSFFRLAGPTYEQYF. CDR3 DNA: TGTGCCAGCAGCTTCTTTCGACTAGCGGGGCCAACCTACGAGCAGTACTTC.